This record covers a single T cell receptor (beta chain). The data were produced by immunoSEQ multiplex PCR, yet TCRdb's version contains in-frame clones alone and is incomplete. The sample holds about 400,000 clones, nearly 90% seen once. The sample is drawn from a study of blood T cell repertoires in COVID-19. At the level of the study: COVID-19 samples, acute and convalescent, were from the United States, Italy and Spain. T cells, B-cell-depleted T cells, or PBMCs supplied cDNA or gDNA.

Each participant's cohort was designated according to participant-reported clinical history. Each recovered donor of Cohort 3 presented with two negative PCRs, clearance, or symptom resolution. The V end was cut by 0 bases, the J end by 5 bases, with 24 bases between. The CDR3 runs 20 residues. CDR1 and CDR2 (germline): SGHRS, YFSETQ. This sequence joins TRBV5-1 and TRBJ1-6, with D possibly matching TRBD1 (6 bases). This sequence was found in a woman aged 25 to 39 who had recovered from COVID-19. Sequencing was done on a sample of PBMCs or T cells enriched from blood (not recorded which). The DNA of the CDR3 is TGCGCCAGCAGCTTGGAACCAGGGGCAGGTTTAGGGGCACATAATTCACCCCTCCACTTT. This translates into CASSLEPGAGLGAHNSPLHF.